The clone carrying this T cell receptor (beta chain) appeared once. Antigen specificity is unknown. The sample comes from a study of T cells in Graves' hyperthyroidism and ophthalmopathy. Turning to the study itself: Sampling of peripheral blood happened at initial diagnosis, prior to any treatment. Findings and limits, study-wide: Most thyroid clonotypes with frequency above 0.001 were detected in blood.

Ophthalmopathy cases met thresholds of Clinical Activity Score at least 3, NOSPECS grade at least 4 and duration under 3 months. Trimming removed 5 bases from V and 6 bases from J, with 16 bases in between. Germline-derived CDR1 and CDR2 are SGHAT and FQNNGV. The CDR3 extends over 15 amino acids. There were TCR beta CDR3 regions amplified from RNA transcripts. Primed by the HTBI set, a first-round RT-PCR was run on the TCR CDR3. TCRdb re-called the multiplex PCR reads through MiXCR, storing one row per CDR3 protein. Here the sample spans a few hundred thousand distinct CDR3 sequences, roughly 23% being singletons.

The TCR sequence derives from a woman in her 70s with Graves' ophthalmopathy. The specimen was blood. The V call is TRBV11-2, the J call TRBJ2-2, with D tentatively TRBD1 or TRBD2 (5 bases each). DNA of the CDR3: TGTGCCAGCAGCGTGGGACCCCTTTTGGCCGGGGAGCTGTTTTTT. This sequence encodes CASSVGPLLAGELFF.